Listed here are 20 T cell receptor beta chains from one sample, sequenced in a study of CD8 T cells in Susac syndrome. Random hexamers were used to reverse transcribe an amount of roughly 0.45 to 1 ug RNA. TCRdb re-called the immunoSEQ multiplex PCR reads through MiXCR, storing one row per CDR3 protein. The sample consists of roughly 200,000 distinct CDR3 sequences, just under 95% of them appearing once. Sequencing used CD4+ T cells from PBMCs. The receptors here all came from a human donor in good health.

The V and J genes are TRBV20-1 and TRBJ2-3, with TRBD2 matching over 12 bases. The J segment lost 5 bases and the V segment lost 2 bases, leaving 5 bases of the junction unmatched. Germline lookup yields CDR1 DFQATT and CDR2 SNEGSKA (reference sequence). This CDR3 contains 15 residues. The CDR3 loop reads CSARPPGLAGDTQYF. The CDR3 coding sequence is TGCAGTGCTAGACCCCCGGGACTAGCGGGAGATACGCAGTATTTT.

This clonotype was counted a single time. The rearrangement joins TRBV20-1 to TRBJ2-7; D remains ambiguous. This CDR3 spans 14 amino acids. V gave up 3 bases and J gave up 5 bases, with 17 bases separating them. Looked up from germline, CDR1 is DFQATT and CDR2 is SNEGSKA (reference sequence). The chain's CDR3 is CSASWGSIVHEQYF. CDR3 nucleotides: TGCAGTGCTAGCTGGGGTTCTATTGTTCACGAGCAGTACTTC.

The chain combines TRBV2 with TRBJ2-5; D is perhaps TRBD1 or TRBD2 (5 bases each). The CDR3 sequence is 13 residues long. Germline lookup yields CDR1 SNHLY and CDR2 FYNNEI. Between the trimmed V and J ends, which lost 8 bases and 3 bases, there was a span of 13 bases. The CDR3 protein is CASQFWGKETQYF. CDR3 DNA: TGTGCCAGCCAATTCTGGGGGAAAGAGACCCAGTACTTC.

This clonotype has a single count. The chain employs TRBV12-3 or TRBV12-4 and TRBJ1-2; weak D call: TRBD1 (5 bases). Trimming removed 5 bases from V and 8 bases from J, with 12 bases in between. The CDR3 runs to 12 residues. DNA for the CDR3: TGTGCCAGCAGTAACGGGGCGCGAGGCTACACCTTC. This codes for CASSNGARGYTF.

The gene calls are TRBV21-1 and TRBJ2-1; TRBD1 was called by the table and not checked on the DNA. TRBV21-1 represents a pseudogene. This CDR3 comprises 12 residues. The CDR3 sequence: CASSPSPNEQFF. CDR3 in DNA: TGTGCCAGCAGCCCGTCCCCCAATGAGCAGTTCTTC.

In DNA form, the CDR3 reads TGTGCCTGGAGTCTAACTCCCTCAGGGGACTATGGCTACACCTTC. As protein: CAWSLTPSGDYGYTF. The gene calls are TRBV30 and TRBJ1-2; D may be TRBD1 (6 bases). CDR1 is GTSNPN, CDR2 SVGIG, per germline (reference sequence). The CDR3 is made up of 15 amino acids. Trimming left V 2 bases short and J 3 bases short, with 16 bases between.

V is TRBV3-1 and J is TRBJ1-2, with D uncertain. The CDR3 consists of 14 residues. V gave up 1 base and J gave up 4 bases, with 10 bases separating them. Germline CDR1 is LGHDT and CDR2 is YNNKEL (reference sequence). CDR3 nucleotide sequence: TGTGCCAGCAGCCAAGGTCCGGCGACCTATGGCTACACCTTC. This translates into CASSQGPATYGYTF.

The V call is TRBV20-1, the J call TRBJ1-2; D not certain. The ends were cut back, 2 bases at V and 1 base at J, with 5 bases in the middle. The CDR3 is made up of 12 amino acids. From germline, CDR1 is DFQATT and CDR2 SNEGSKA (reference sequence). The CDR3: CSARSVNYGYTF. As DNA, the CDR3 is TGCAGTGCTAGATCCGTTAACTATGGCTACACCTTC.

The chain employs TRBV20-1 and TRBJ2-1; no clear D gene. The V end was cut by 5 bases, the J end by 7 bases, with 6 bases between. This CDR3 is 10 amino acids long. Germline values: CDR1 DFQATT, CDR2 SNEGSKA (reference sequence). Here the CDR3 reads CSAYRNEQFF. The CDR3, as DNA: TGCAGTGCTTATAGGAATGAGCAGTTCTTC.

V is TRBV27 and J is TRBJ2-5, with 10 bases lining up with TRBD1. This CDR3 has 15 residues. V dropped 5 bases and J dropped 7; count of bases not matched to a gene: 10. The germline CDR1 and CDR2 sequences are MNHEY and SMNVEV (reference sequence). The CDR3 coding sequence is TGTGCCAGCAGTCCATCCGGGACAGGGGTAGCGACCCAGTACTTC. It is translated as CASSPSGTGVATQYF.

This sequence joins TRBV15 and TRBJ1-2; D is uncertain. Deletions cut 0 bases from V and 3 bases from J, with 11 bases between. The CDR3 length is 15 residues. Germline assignment: CDR1 LNHNV and CDR2 YYDKDF (reference sequence). CDR3 in amino acids: CATSRDGGAYYGYTF. For the CDR3, the DNA is TGTGCCACCAGCAGAGATGGCGGCGCTTACTATGGCTACACCTTC. Full variable domain (rest looked up from reference TRBV15 and TRBJ1-2): DAMVIQNPRYQVTQFGKPVTLSCSQTLNHNVMYWYQQKSSQAPKLLFHYYDKDFNNEADTPDNFQSRRPNTSFCFLDIRSPGLGDTAMYLCATSRDGGAYYGYTFGSGTRLTVV.

V and J are TRBV29-1 and TRBJ2-2; no clear D. The germline gives CDR1 SQVTM, CDR2 ANQGSEA. This CDR3 contains 11 residues. Between the trimmed V and J ends, which lost 6 bases and 2 bases, there was a span of 4 bases. CDR3 sequence (DNA): TGCAGCGTCCAAAACACCGGGGAGCTGTTTTTT. Its protein product is CSVQNTGELFF.

The rearrangement links TRBV29-1 to TRBJ2-1; D gene uncertain. The CDR3 extends over 14 amino acids. Germline CDR1 reads SQVTM; CDR2 reads ANQGSEA. V was trimmed by 2 bases and J by 3 bases, leaving 11 bases between them. Here the CDR3 reads CSVERERLYNEQFF. The CDR3 DNA is TGCAGCGTTGAAAGGGAACGGCTCTACAATGAGCAGTTCTTC.

V gene TRBV20-1 combines with J gene TRBJ2-7; 7 bases fit TRBD1. V shed 6 bases, J shed 0 bases, and the junction held 8 bases outside the gene matches. The CDR3 has 14 residues. Germline assignment: CDR1 DFQATT and CDR2 SNEGSKA (reference sequence). CDR3 residues: CSAVGGGFSYEQYF. DNA of the CDR3: TGCAGTGCCGTAGGGGGCGGGTTCTCCTACGAGCAGTACTTC.

The chain combines TRBV4-3 with TRBJ1-2; D not certain. The germline V gene encodes CDR1 LGHNA and CDR2 YSLEER. The CDR3 consists of 12 residues. The V end lost 6 bases, the J end lost 8 bases, and 13 bases lay between the germline ends. The CDR3 DNA reads TGCGCCAGCAGTAACCCGGTAGGGGGCTACACCTTC. This encodes CASSNPVGGYTF.

The chain combines TRBV4-1 with TRBJ1-1, with 9 bases lining up with TRBD1. Germline trimming cut 4 bases from V and 3 bases from J; bases unmatched to any gene: 6. The germline gives CDR1 MGHRA, CDR2 YSYEKL. This CDR3 has 15 residues. The CDR3: CASSLLRTGDTEAFF. CDR3 nucleotides: TGCGCCAGCAGCCTCCTCCGGACAGGGGACACTGAAGCTTTCTTT.

The CDR3 nucleotides are TGCAGCGTTGATGGGGCTAGCGGCCAAGAGACCCAGTACTTC. It codes for CSVDGASGQETQYF. The chain recombines TRBV29-1 with TRBJ2-5; TRBD2 matches 7 bases. Germline lookup yields CDR1 SQVTM and CDR2 ANQGSEA. This CDR3 is 14 amino acids long. Losses at the gene ends were 3 bases for V and 1 base for J; bases not matched to a gene: 5.

The rearrangement joins TRBV24-1 to TRBJ1-1, with D unresolved. The CDR3 is made up of 13 amino acids. Trimming took off 9 bases at V and 1 base at J, with 11 bases between the two ends. Germline assignment: CDR1 KGHDR and CDR2 SFDVKD. This CDR3 is CATVSDTNTEAFF. For the CDR3, the DNA is TGTGCCACCGTTTCAGATACGAACACTGAAGCTTTCTTT.

The chain couples TRBV20-1 to TRBJ2-7, with D perhaps matching TRBD2 (5 bases). This CDR3 is 12 amino acids long. The V gene lost 6 bases and the J gene lost 2 bases, with 11 bases spanning the gap. Germline V CDR1 and CDR2: DFQATT, SNEGSKA (reference sequence). The CDR3 loop is CSAAGTPYEQYF. DNA of the CDR3: TGCAGTGCCGCGGGTACTCCCTACGAGCAGTACTTC.

The rearrangement links TRBV12-3 or TRBV12-4 to TRBJ2-3, with D possibly matching TRBD1 (6 bases). V lost 7 bases and J lost 1, with 9 bases in between. There are 13 residues in the CDR3. The CDR3 DNA follows: TGTGCCAGCAAAAGGACAGGCACAGATACGCAGTATTTT. Translation: CASKRTGTDTQYF.